Following are 20 T cell receptor beta chains from one sample sequenced in a study of PD-1 blockade in classical Hodgkin lymphoma. Relapse was seen in all patients after autologous stem cell transplantation, and brentuximab vedotin exposure was variable. Assay: immunoSEQ multiplex PCR; the TCRdb copy retains only in-frame clones and omits some. The table shows over 50,000 clones, with roughly 73% occurring only once. The sample in question was peripheral blood mononuclear cells (PBMCs), obtained before the second cycle of nivolumab. Receptor source: a human donor with classical Hodgkin lymphoma.

The chain joins TRBV27 to TRBJ1-4, with 7 bases aligning to TRBD1. CDR3 length: 17 amino acids. The trim removed 2 bases at V and 3 bases at J, leaving 9 bases unmatched. From germline, CDR1 is MNHEY and CDR2 SMNVEV (reference sequence). This CDR3 reads CASSLEGRGGANEKLFF. The CDR3 DNA reads TGTGCCAGCAGTTTAGAGGGCAGGGGGGGAGCTAATGAAAAACTGTTTTTT.

The chain has TRBV7-9 and TRBJ1-2, with 7 bases fitting TRBD1. The V segment lost 5 bases and the J segment 3 bases; nucleotides outside the gene matches: 12. The CDR3 is 16 residues long. Germline lookup yields CDR1 SEHNR and CDR2 FQNEAQ (reference sequence). The CDR3 sequence is CASSEIVQGSDYGYTF. As DNA, the CDR3 is TGTGCCAGCAGCGAAATAGTACAGGGGTCGGACTATGGCTACACCTTC.

This clone was detected only once. V is TRBV6-5 and J is TRBJ1-5; TRBD1 matches at 12 bases. Germline-derived CDR1 and CDR2 are MNHEY and SVGAGI. V gave up 0 bases and J gave up 13 bases; unmatched junction bases: 4. This CDR3 is built from 14 residues. CDR3 in DNA: TGTGCCAGCAGTTACTCGGGGACAGGGGGCGGGCAGCATTTT. Its translation is CASSYSGTGGGQHF.

The genes are TRBV6-6 and TRBJ2-1, with D unresolved. Germline V gives CDR1 MNHNY, CDR2 SVGAGI (reference sequence). The CDR3 is 10 residues long. Trimming shortened V by 8 bases and J by 13 bases, and 12 bases separated the two germline ends. The CDR3 DNA sequence: TGTGCCAGCGGAGATATACATCAGTTCTTC. This codes for CASGDIHQFF.

Only a few counts were recorded for this clone. This chain uses TRBV7-6 with TRBJ2-7; D is unclear. The germline V gene has CDR1 SGHVS and CDR2 FNYEAQ. The length of the CDR3 is 15 residues. Deletions cut 2 bases from V and 2 bases from J, with 13 bases between. CDR3 coding DNA: TGTGCCAGCAGCTTACGTCCAGAGTCGACCTACGAGCAGTACTTC. The encoded protein is CASSLRPESTYEQYF.

The V and J genes are TRBV7-9 and TRBJ1-5; weak D call: TRBD1 (5 bases). Trimming stripped 0 bases from V and 3 bases from J, with 9 bases between. This CDR3 has 15 residues. CDR1 is SEHNR and CDR2 is FQNEAQ in the germline V gene (reference sequence). DNA for the CDR3: TGTGCCAGCAGCTTAGCCGGGACCATCAATCAGCCCCAGCATTTT. Its protein is CASSLAGTINQPQHF.

The chain is built from TRBV7-8 and TRBJ2-1; D not resolved. CDR1 and CDR2 from the germline V gene are SGHVS and FQNEAQ. Trimming shortened V by 7 bases and J by 5 bases, and 9 bases separated the two germline ends. The CDR3 spans 12 residues. CDR3 region: CASTTRDNEQFF. In DNA, the CDR3 is TGTGCCAGCACCACACGGGACAATGAGCAGTTCTTC.

The chain has TRBV5-1 and TRBJ2-2; TRBD2 agrees at 14 bases. CDR1 is SGHRS and CDR2 is YFSETQ in the germline V gene. V was clipped by 4 bases and J by 1 base; unmatched bases: 9. This CDR3 region has 19 residues. CDR3: CASSTPGLAGAMNTGELFF. CDR3 bases: TGCGCCAGCAGCACCCCGGGACTAGCGGGAGCCATGAACACCGGGGAGCTGTTTTTT.

The rearrangement joins TRBV7-2 to TRBJ2-5, with 7 bases fitting TRBD2. Germline values: CDR1 SGHTA, CDR2 FQGNSA. V lost 4 bases to trimming and J lost 1 base; unmatched junction nucleotides: 3. The length of the CDR3 is 14 residues. The CDR3 DNA is TGTGCCAGCAGCTGGGGGGGGACCCAAGAGACCCAGTACTTC. It encodes CASSWGGTQETQYF.

This chain joins TRBV29-1 and TRBJ1-2; D is unresolved. V gave up 0 bases and J gave up 4 bases, with 9 bases separating them. CDR1 SQVTM and CDR2 ANQGSEA come from the germline V gene. The CDR3 has 13 residues. CDR3 nucleotides: TGCAGCGTTGAAGATAGGGTCATCTATGGCTACACCTTC. Residues: CSVEDRVIYGYTF.

The chain joins TRBV6-1 to TRBJ1-1, with 7 bases aligning to TRBD1. The J segment lost 1 base and the V segment lost 7 bases, leaving 6 bases of the junction unmatched. CDR1 MNHNS and CDR2 SASEGT come from the germline V gene. The CDR3 sequence is 14 residues long. The CDR3 reads CASNLQGSNTEAFF. DNA for the CDR3: TGTGCCAGCAACTTACAGGGGTCGAACACTGAAGCTTTCTTT.

V and J are TRBV27 and TRBJ2-7, with TRBD2 as a possible D gene (5 bases). CDR3 length: 16 residues. Germline CDR1 and CDR2: MNHEY and SMNVEV (reference sequence). V lost 2 bases and J 0 bases, leaving 14 bases between the germline ends. This chain's CDR3 is CASSLTLAKVSYEQYF. CDR3 sequence (DNA): TGTGCCAGCAGTTTAACCCTAGCTAAAGTCTCCTACGAGCAGTACTTC.

The rearrangement links TRBV30 to TRBJ1-2, with a weak D call TRBD1 (5 bases). Trimming stripped 1 base from V and 2 bases from J, with 14 bases between. Germline V gene sequence: CDR1 GTSNPN, CDR2 SVGIG (reference sequence). The CDR3 spans 15 residues. CDR3 loop: CAWSEGGASNYGYTF. Here the CDR3 DNA reads TGTGCCTGGAGTGAGGGAGGGGCTTCGAACTATGGCTACACCTTC.

The rearrangement links TRBV18 to TRBJ2-7, with no clear D. The CDR3 totals 12 residues. CDR1 is KGHSH, CDR2 LQKENI, per germline. V dropped 3 bases and J dropped 0 bases, with 3 bases sitting between them. The CDR3 is CASSPGSYEQYF. CDR3 bases: TGTGCCAGCTCACCTGGCTCCTACGAGCAGTACTTC.

V is TRBV29-1 and J is TRBJ2-7, with 11 bases that match TRBD1. CDR1 SQVTM and CDR2 ANQGSEA come from the germline V gene. This CDR3 has 15 residues. V gave up 3 bases and J gave up 3 bases; unmatched junction bases: 7. The CDR3 DNA sequence: TGCAGCGTTGAGATGGGGGGACAGGGGGTCTACGAGCAGTACTTC. It codes for CSVEMGGQGVYEQYF.

The chain employs TRBV7-3 and TRBJ2-7, with 9 bases fitting TRBD1. There are 19 residues in the CDR3. V dropped 1 base and J dropped 2; count of bases not matched to a gene: 15. Germline V gives CDR1 SGHTA, CDR2 FQGTGA. CDR3 DNA: TGTGCCAGCAGCTTAAGGGGGACAGGGCCCCCTTTATCCCCCTACGAGCAGTACTTC. Residues: CASSLRGTGPPLSPYEQYF.

The gene calls are TRBV5-1 and TRBJ2-5; D is undetermined. The V gene lost 1 base and the J gene lost 5 bases, with 6 bases spanning the gap. The CDR3 totals 12 residues. CDR1 and CDR2 (germline): SGHRS, YFSETQ. CDR3 residues: CASSLRDETQYF. CDR3 coding DNA: TGCGCCAGCAGCTTGCGAGATGAGACCCAGTACTTC. The full variable domain, rest sourced from reference TRBV5-1 and TRBJ2-5, is KAGVTQTPRYLIKTRGQQVTLSCSPISGHRSVSWYQQTPGQGLQFLFEYFSETQRNKGNFPGRFSGRQFSNSRSEMNVSTLELGDSALYLCASSLRDETQYFGPGTRLLVL.

This clone was seen only a few times. This chain links TRBV7-3 with TRBJ2-1; TRBD2 matches at 10 bases. The CDR3 runs to 15 residues. J gave up 9 bases and V 2 bases, and 7 bases lay outside the gene matches. Germline assignment: CDR1 SGHTA and CDR2 FQGTGA. CDR3 sequence: CASSLELAGWGEQFF. CDR3 in DNA: TGTGCCAGCAGCTTAGAACTAGCGGGATGGGGTGAGCAGTTCTTC.

The rearrangement joins TRBV12-5 to TRBJ1-1; no firm D call. The germline gives CDR1 LGHNT, CDR2 FRNRAP. The CDR3 runs to 13 residues. Trimming removed 6 bases from V and 5 bases from J, with 13 bases in between. Here the CDR3 DNA reads TGTGCTAGTGGCAACGGCGGGGAGACTGAAGCTTTCTTT. As protein: CASGNGGETEAFF. The full variable domain, rest sourced from reference TRBV12-5 and TRBJ1-1, is DARVTQTPRHKVTEMGQEVTMRCQPILGHNTVFWYRQTMMQGLELLAYFRNRAPLDDSGMPKDRFSAEMPDATLATLKIQPSEPRDSAVYFCASGNGGETEAFFGQGTRLTVV.

V and J are TRBV5-1 and TRBJ2-1; 14 positions agree with TRBD2. Germline V gene lookup returns CDR1 SGHRS and CDR2 YFSETQ. J was trimmed by 6 bases and V by 3 bases; bases with no gene match: 8. This CDR3 has 17 amino acids. The CDR3 protein is CASSSTSGRAGGNEQFF. As DNA, the CDR3 is TGCGCCAGCAGCTCGACTAGCGGGAGGGCCGGGGGCAATGAGCAGTTCTTC.